The 28 T cell receptor beta chains presented below share a single source sample, sequenced in a study of vaccination effects on CD4 cells after COVID-19. Antigens of these TCRs are unknown. The ViraFEST assay expanded antigen-specific CD4+ T cells with viral peptide pools before sequencing. Investigators separated out CD4+ T cells once 9 to 11 days of culture had passed. A PCR test confirmed that the person had SARS-CoV-2 infection between March and December 2020. Here immunoSEQ multiplex PCR was the method, and the copy in TCRdb shows in-frame clones only, minus some. Among tens of thousands of clones, 60% to 75% were seen once, and the ten largest hold 5% to 6%. Source: CD4+ T cells from PBMCs cultured with HIV peptides, taken before COVID-19 vaccination. The subset denotes: HIV-1 Nef peptide pool negative control/reference culture. The receptors were gathered from a human donor who had a prior SARS-CoV-2 infection.

The J gene is TRBJ2-7, the V gene TRBV25-1; 9 nucleotides agree with TRBD1. The CDR3 extends over 16 amino acids. Germline V gene data show CDR1 as MGHDK and CDR2 as SYGVNS. The ends lost 4 bases at V and 5 bases at J; junction bases unmatched: 12. CDR3 nucleotides: TGTGCCAGCAGTGGACGTCCAAGGGACAGGGCGGACGAGCAGTACTTC. Its protein product is CASSGRPRDRADEQYF.

This clone was detected only once. The rearrangement joins TRBV7-9 to TRBJ1-1; the match to TRBD1 covers 12 bases. CDR1 SEHNR and CDR2 FQNEAQ come from the germline V gene (reference sequence). CDR3 length equals 18 residues. With 5 bases clipped from V and 4 bases from J, the junction kept 14 bases outside the gene matches. The CDR3 loop reads CASSLRHLRDRGPTEAFF. CDR3 nucleotides: TGTGCCAGCAGCCTACGACATCTCCGGGACAGGGGGCCCACTGAAGCTTTCTTT.

This chain joins TRBV11-3 and TRBJ1-2; possibly TRBD1 for D (5 bases). CDR1 and CDR2 from the germline V gene are SGHNT and YENEEA. V lost 5 bases, J lost 7 bases, and 11 bases lay in between. This CDR3 spans 12 amino acids. In DNA form, the CDR3 reads TGTGCCAGCAGCCTCGTGGGGGGTGGCTACACCTTC. Its translation: CASSLVGGGYTF.

CDR3 nucleotide sequence: TGCGCCAGCAGCTTCACAGGGGACTCCTACAATGAGCAGTTCTTC. It yields the protein CASSFTGDSYNEQFF. The chain couples TRBV5-1 to TRBJ2-1; 7 bases are a match to TRBD1. V shed 2 bases, J shed 0 bases, and the junction held 2 bases outside the gene matches. The CDR3 sequence is 15 residues long. The V gene's germline CDR1 is SGHRS and CDR2 YFSETQ.

The chain combines TRBV6-6 with TRBJ2-7, with D perhaps matching TRBD1 (5 bases). The CDR3 spans 14 residues. Trimming removed 0 bases at V and 4 bases at J, with 10 bases between. The germline V gene encodes CDR1 MNHNY and CDR2 SVGAGI (reference sequence). The DNA of the CDR3 is TGTGCCAGCAGTTACTCGACTCAGGGATACGAGCAGTACTTC. Protein sequence: CASSYSTQGYEQYF.

V is TRBV3-1 (or the pseudogene TRBV3-2) and J is TRBJ2-7; D uncertain. Germline assignment: CDR1 LGHDT and CDR2 YNNKEL (reference sequence). V was cut by 4 bases and J by 4 bases, with 14 bases left in between. This CDR3 has 14 residues. The CDR3 sequence: CASSRRGPPYEQYF. Written as DNA, the CDR3 is TGTGCCAGCAGCCGTCGAGGCCCTCCTTACGAGCAGTACTTC.

This clone was counted a few times. The chain combines TRBV7-8 with TRBJ2-5; maybe TRBD1 (6 bases). V was pared by 10 bases and J by 4 bases, with 19 bases between. Germline values: CDR1 SGHVS, CDR2 FQNEAQ. CDR3 length equals 14 residues. CDR3: CATRVRGGAETQYF. CDR3 sequence (DNA): TGTGCCACTCGAGTTAGAGGGGGAGCAGAGACCCAGTACTTC.

V usage is TRBV7-8 and J usage is TRBJ2-7; 7 bases are shared with TRBD1. Germline V gene data show CDR1 as SGHVS and CDR2 as FQNEAQ. Germline trimming cut 3 bases from V and 2 bases from J; bases unmatched to any gene: 13. The CDR3 totals 17 residues. CDR3 in DNA: TGTGCCAGCAGCTTGGGAATAGACAGGGCACTCCCCTACGAGCAGTACTTC. It is translated as CASSLGIDRALPYEQYF.

This chain connects TRBV5-1 to TRBJ1-1; D unresolved. CDR1 is SGHRS, CDR2 YFSETQ, per germline. V was clipped by 2 bases and J by 3 bases, with 14 bases between them. There are 15 residues in the CDR3. The CDR3 nucleotides read TGCGCCAGCAGCTTCCGAGTCGTCGGGGACACTGAAGCTTTCTTT. Encoded protein: CASSFRVVGDTEAFF.

The J gene is TRBJ2-5, the V gene TRBV20-1; D not resolved. Germline V gene sequence: CDR1 DFQATT, CDR2 SNEGSKA (reference sequence). This CDR3 spans 16 amino acids. The V end was cut by 3 bases, the J end by 5 bases, with 22 bases between. The CDR3 sequence is CSASSPAAVRWETQYF. CDR3 sequence (DNA): TGCAGTGCTAGTTCCCCTGCGGCAGTACGTTGGGAGACCCAGTACTTC.

The chain has TRBV19 and TRBJ2-7; a weak D match, TRBD1 (5 bases). V lost 6 bases, J lost 0 bases, and 18 bases lay in between. The CDR3 has 16 amino acids. CDR1 LNHDA and CDR2 SQIVND come from the germline V gene (reference sequence). The CDR3 here is CASSPPLGLSSYEQYF. DNA for the CDR3: TGTGCCAGTAGCCCACCGCTGGGGCTCAGCTCCTACGAGCAGTACTTC. Full variable domain (outside the CDR3, taken from reference TRBV19 and TRBJ2-7): DGGITQSPKYLFRKEGQNVTLSCEQNLNHDAMYWYRQDPGQGLRLIYYSQIVNDFQKGDIAEGYSVSREKKESFPLTVTSAQKNPTAFYLCASSPPLGLSSYEQYFGPGTRLTVT.

The chain is built from TRBV28 and TRBJ2-7, with a tentative D call TRBD1 (5 bases). Germline CDR1 is MDHEN and CDR2 is SYDVKM. V was shortened by 2 bases and J by 7 bases, with 15 bases between the two germline ends. The CDR3 is 14 amino acids. CDR3: CASSLKTVSWEQYF. The CDR3 DNA reads TGTGCCAGCAGTTTAAAGACAGTTTCGTGGGAGCAGTACTTC.

This clone turned up a few times. This CDR3 reads CASSPRVDYSGANVLTF. CDR3 coding DNA: TGTGCCAGCTCACCTCGCGTGGACTACTCTGGGGCCAACGTCCTGACTTTC. The V call is TRBV18, the J call TRBJ2-6, with D tentatively TRBD2 (6 bases). The CDR3 is 17 amino acids. In germline, CDR1 is KGHSH, CDR2 LQKENI. Trimming shortened V by 3 bases and J by 0 bases, and 12 bases separated the two germline ends.

The V and J genes are TRBV7-2 and TRBJ2-7, with TRBD2 as a possible D gene (7 bases). This CDR3 region has 16 residues. Looked up from germline, CDR1 is SGHTA and CDR2 is FQGNSA. V was trimmed by 5 bases and J by 2 bases, leaving 19 bases between them. The CDR3 DNA is TGTGCCAGCAGCCTTCAAAGGAGGGGGGGACCCTACGAGCAGTACTTC. Protein product: CASSLQRRGGPYEQYF. The entire variable domain, with the rest obtained from reference TRBV7-2 and TRBJ2-7, is as follows: GAGVSQSPSNKVTEKGKDVELRCDPISGHTALYWYRQSLGQGLEFLIYFQGNSAPDKSGLPSDRFSAERTGGSVSTLTIQRTQQEDSAVYLCASSLQRRGGPYEQYFGPGTRLTVT.

The V call is TRBV4-3, the J call TRBJ1-3; TRBD1 agrees at 7 bases. Trimming cost V 2 bases and J 4 bases; bases outside gene matches: 8. The germline CDR1 and CDR2 sequences are LGHNA and YSLEER. The CDR3 extends over 16 amino acids. The CDR3 loop is CASSQQMRGRGNTIYF. CDR3 coding DNA: TGCGCCAGCAGCCAACAAATGAGGGGGCGCGGAAACACCATATATTTT.

The V and J genes are TRBV20-1 and TRBJ1-5, with D uncertain. Trimming cost V 3 bases and J 4 bases, with 10 bases left between them. Germline V gives CDR1 DFQATT, CDR2 SNEGSKA (reference sequence). The CDR3 is 13 residues long. CDR3: CSASGRLNQPQHF. CDR3 nucleotide sequence: TGCAGTGCTAGTGGAAGGCTAAATCAGCCCCAGCATTTT.

Only a few counts were recorded for this clone. The CDR3 region has the DNA TGCACCAGCAACACCAGGGGATATGGCTACACCTTC. This translates into CTSNTRGYGYTF. The V and J genes are TRBV1 and TRBJ1-2; TRBD1 is taken as the D call from the table, unchecked against the DNA. TRBV1 is a known pseudogene. This CDR3 comprises 12 residues.

This clone was counted between two and nine times. J is TRBJ2-7 and V is TRBV6-1; D gene ambiguous. Germline V gene lookup returns CDR1 MNHNS and CDR2 SASEGT. The CDR3 sequence is 14 residues long. V was shortened by 0 bases and J by 2 bases, with 8 bases between the two germline ends. In DNA, the CDR3 is TGTGCCAGCAGTGAAGCGCTAACTACCTACGAGCAGTACTTC. Encoded protein: CASSEALTTYEQYF.

The chain uses TRBV9 and TRBJ2-1, with TRBD2 matching over 12 bases. The CDR3 contains 16 residues. The V segment lost 4 bases and the J segment 4 bases; nucleotides outside the gene matches: 6. Germline V gene sequence: CDR1 SGDLS, CDR2 YYNGEE. CDR3 sequence reads: CASSRSGTSGYNEQFF. CDR3 DNA: TGTGCCAGCAGCCGTAGCGGGACTAGCGGGTACAATGAGCAGTTCTTC.

V usage is TRBV7-9 and J usage is TRBJ2-7; D may be TRBD1 or TRBD2 (8 bases each). The V gene lost 1 base and the J gene lost 3 bases, with 22 bases spanning the gap. This CDR3 is 18 amino acids long. The V gene's germline CDR1 is SEHNR and CDR2 FQNEAQ (reference sequence). The CDR3 nucleotides are TGTGCCAGCAGCTTAGGTCTAGTAGCGGGACAGGAGTTCTACGAGCAGTACTTC. This encodes CASSLGLVAGQEFYEQYF.

The chain joins TRBV3-1 (or the pseudogene TRBV3-2) to TRBJ1-6; a weak D match, TRBD1 (6 bases). CDR1 and CDR2 (germline): LGHDT, YNNKEL (reference sequence). The CDR3 spans 18 residues. The V end was cut by 0 bases, the J end by 7 bases, with 19 bases between. The CDR3 DNA reads TGTGCCAGCAGCCAAGAACGGCCAGGGGTAAATCGGAATTCACCCCTCCACTTT. It is translated as CASSQERPGVNRNSPLHF.

The chain has TRBV21-1 and TRBJ1-2; the table's TRBD1 call for D was not verified on the DNA. TRBV21-1 is a documented pseudogene. There are 18 residues in the CDR3. The CDR3, as DNA: TGTGCCAGCAGCAATCTATGGGGCGGCCAGGGCTTTTACTATGGCTACACCTTC. This codes for CASSNLWGGQGFYYGYTF.

This chain links TRBV7-2 with TRBJ1-2; 9 positions agree with TRBD1. Trimming cost V 5 bases and J 4 bases; bases outside gene matches: 14. This CDR3 comprises 17 residues. Germline V gene lookup returns CDR1 SGHTA and CDR2 FQGNSA. Here the CDR3 reads CASSPWTTGGRIYGYTF. For the CDR3, the DNA is TGTGCCAGCAGCCCCTGGACGACAGGGGGGCGTATCTATGGCTACACCTTC.

The J gene is TRBJ2-7, the V gene TRBV7-8, with TRBD2 identical over 8 bases. This CDR3 is built from 15 residues. The V segment lost 2 bases and the J segment 5 bases; nucleotides outside the gene matches: 8. The V gene's germline CDR1 is SGHVS and CDR2 FQNEAQ. The CDR3 loop is CASSLRPLAENEQYF. CDR3 nucleotides: TGTGCCAGCAGCTTACGACCACTAGCGGAGAACGAGCAGTACTTC.

This sequence joins TRBV27 and TRBJ2-4, with 8 positions matching TRBD2. The length of the CDR3 is 17 residues. After removal of 0 bases from V and 0 bases from J, the junction contained 4 bases not matched to a gene. CDR1 is MNHEY and CDR2 is SMNVEV in the germline V gene (reference sequence). The CDR3 region is CASSLSFSGKAKNIQYF. CDR3 sequence (DNA): TGTGCCAGCAGTTTATCGTTTAGCGGGAAAGCCAAAAACATTCAGTACTTC.

J is TRBJ1-6 and V is TRBV6-5, with 11 bases matching TRBD1. CDR1 and CDR2 (germline): MNHEY, SVGAGI. Trimming at V came to 6 bases and at J to 10 bases, leaving 5 bases not matched to a gene. The CDR3 totals 14 residues. DNA for the CDR3: TGTGCCAGCAGCAGGGGACAGGGGGAGTCACCCCTCCACTTT. Its translation: CASSRGQGESPLHF.

The chain employs TRBV11-1 and TRBJ2-7; the match to TRBD2 covers 12 bases. Germline V CDR1 and CDR2: SGHAT, FQDESV (reference sequence). This CDR3 has 15 residues. Trimming took 5 bases from V and 4 from J; bases not matched to a gene: 6. This CDR3 is CASSLLGLAGYEQYF. DNA of the CDR3: TGTGCCAGCAGCCTACTCGGACTAGCGGGATACGAGCAGTACTTC.

V usage is TRBV5-3 and J usage is TRBJ2-7; 8 positions agree with TRBD1. TRBV5-3 is known as an ORF, though its function is uncertain. The CDR3 is 15 amino acids. Losses at the gene ends were 4 bases for V and 2 bases for J; bases not matched to a gene: 8. Here the CDR3 reads CARSPRDRLPYEQYF. CDR3 sequence (DNA): TGTGCCAGAAGCCCCCGGGACAGGCTACCCTACGAGCAGTACTTC.